These 9 T cell receptor beta chains originate from one sample sequenced in a study of human T cells and chemical hapten exposure. The time point here: pre-sensitization, week 0. Treatment specified: therapeutic diphenylcyclopropenone sensitization with weekly scalp DPC. From the RACE reads, TCRdb called clonotypes with MiXCR, one entry per CDR3 protein. Here the sample spans under 300,000 distinct CDR3 sequences, 8.6% being singletons. This specimen consisted of whole blood, obtained in connection with sensitization to the hapten diphenylcyclopropenone (DPC). The receptors come from a woman aged 40 to 50 with alopecia areata. Some clones in this sample may be carry-over from other donors' samples.

This clonotype has only a few counts. The chain uses TRBV4-1 and TRBJ2-7; 7 bases map to TRBD1. With V trimmed by 3 bases and J by 4 bases, 3 bases remained unmatched. CDR3 length: 13 residues. In germline, CDR1 is MGHRA, CDR2 YSYEKL. CDR3 sequence (DNA): TGCGCCAGCAGCCAGGAGACAGGGTACGAGCAGTACTTC. Translating gives CASSQETGYEQYF.

This clonotype was observed a handful of times. The chain uses TRBV5-6 and TRBJ2-6, with 12 nucleotides matching TRBD1. The CDR3 has 18 amino acids. Germline trimming cut 4 bases from V and 5 bases from J; bases unmatched to any gene: 10. CDR1 is SGHDT and CDR2 is YYEEEE in the germline V gene. For the CDR3, the DNA is TGTGCCAGCAGCCGAGGCCGGGACAGGGGGCAATGGGCCAACGTCCTGACTTTC. This translates into CASSRGRDRGQWANVLTF.

This clonotype has more than one count but fewer than ten. The chain is built from TRBV24-1 and TRBJ2-1, with D possibly matching TRBD2 (6 bases). CDR1 KGHDR and CDR2 SFDVKD come from the germline V gene. The V end lost 3 bases, the J end lost 3 bases, and 11 bases lay between the germline ends. The CDR3 has 15 amino acids. The CDR3, as DNA: TGTGCCACCAGTGATGTCCGAGCGGGCTACAATGAGCAGTTCTTC. Protein: CATSDVRAGYNEQFF.

Details on this clonotype: A single base separates this from a much larger clone, so it may be a read error. The chain couples TRBV27 to TRBJ1-6, with TRBD1 matching over 9 bases. The junction had 9 bases not matched to a gene; V was cut back by 6 bases and J by 6 bases. CDR3 size: 16 residues. CDR1 MNHEY and CDR2 SMNVEV come from the germline V gene (reference sequence). The CDR3 is CASSLGTGSFNSPLHF. CDR3 coding DNA: TGTGCCAGCAGCCTGGGGACAGGGAGCTTTAATTCACCCCTCCACTTT.

The chain carries TRBV19 and TRBJ2-5; 7 nucleotides agree with TRBD1. The ends lost 6 bases at V and 3 bases at J; junction bases unmatched: 4. The CDR3 spans 13 residues. CDR1 is LNHDA and CDR2 is SQIVND in the germline V gene (reference sequence). The CDR3 spells CASSIGQEETQYF. The CDR3 coding sequence is TGTGCCAGTAGCATTGGACAGGAAGAGACCCAGTACTTC.

The chain uses TRBV6-2 or TRBV6-3 and TRBJ2-7; the D gene is possibly TRBD2 (5 bases). This CDR3 is 14 amino acids long. Trimming cost V 0 bases and J 5 bases, with 11 bases left between them. Germline values: CDR1 MNHEY, CDR2 SVGEGT. CDR3: CASSYSAGSDEQYF. Here the CDR3 DNA reads TGTGCCAGCAGTTACTCCGCGGGTTCCGACGAGCAGTACTTC.

This clonotype was seen many times. The V and J genes are TRBV4-3 and TRBJ1-3, with D hard to call. This CDR3 region has 14 residues. The V and J ends lost 1 base and 0 bases respectively, with 4 bases between them. Germline V gene sequence: CDR1 LGHNA, CDR2 YSLEER. The CDR3: CASSQGASGNTIYF. The CDR3 DNA reads as TGCGCCAGCAGCCAAGGGGCCTCTGGAAACACCATATATTTT.

The sample holds a few counts of this clonotype. The chain links TRBV12-3 or TRBV12-4 to TRBJ1-5; 8 bases are shared with TRBD1. The CDR3 spans 15 residues. After removal of 6 bases from V and 3 bases from J, the junction contained 7 bases not matched to a gene. In DNA, the CDR3 is TGTGCCAGCAGGGCGACAGGGGCGAACAATCAGCCCCAGCATTTT. Its protein is CASRATGANNQPQHF.

This clonotype showed up just a few times. The chain is built from TRBV5-1 and TRBJ2-1; 11 bases align to TRBD2. The CDR3 runs 19 residues. The J segment lost 0 bases and the V segment lost 4 bases, leaving 12 bases of the junction unmatched. The germline V gene encodes CDR1 SGHRS and CDR2 YFSETQ. DNA of the CDR3: TGCGCCAGCAGCCCGCGACTAGCGGGGTTTGCTAGCTCCTACAATGAGCAGTTCTTC. Translated, it gives CASSPRLAGFASSYNEQFF.